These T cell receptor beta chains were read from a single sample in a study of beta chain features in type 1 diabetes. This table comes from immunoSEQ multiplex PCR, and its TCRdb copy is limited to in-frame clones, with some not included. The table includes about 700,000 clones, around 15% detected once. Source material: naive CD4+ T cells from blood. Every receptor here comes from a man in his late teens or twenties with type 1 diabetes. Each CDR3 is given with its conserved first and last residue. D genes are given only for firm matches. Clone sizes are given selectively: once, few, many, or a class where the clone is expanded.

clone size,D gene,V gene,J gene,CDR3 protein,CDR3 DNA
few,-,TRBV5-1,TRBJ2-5,CASSLAIGETQYF,TGCGCCAGCAGCTTGGCTATCGGAGAGACCCAGTACTTC
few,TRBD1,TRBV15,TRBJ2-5,CATSHDRGETQYF,TGTGCCACCAGCCATGACAGGGGGGAGACCCAGTACTTC
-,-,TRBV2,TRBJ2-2,CASRDTGELFF,TGTGCCAGCAGGGACACCGGGGAGCTGTTTTTT
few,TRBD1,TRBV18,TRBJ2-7,CASSPKSQGADEQYF,TGTGCCAGCTCACCAAAGAGCCAGGGGGCCGACGAGCAGTACTTC
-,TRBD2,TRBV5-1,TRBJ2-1,CASSSTSGESSYNEQFF,TGCGCCAGCAGCTCCACTAGCGGGGAAAGCTCCTACAATGAGCAGTTCTTC
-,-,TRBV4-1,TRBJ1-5,CASSQDGGDQPQHF,TGCGCCAGCAGCCAAGATGGGGGGGATCAGCCCCAGCATTTT
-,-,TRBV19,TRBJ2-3,CASSIGGHTDTQYF,TGTGCCAGTAGTATTGGGGGTCACACAGATACGCAGTATTTT
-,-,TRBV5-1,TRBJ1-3,CASSSGNPGNTIYF,TGCGCCAGCAGCTCAGGAAATCCTGGAAACACCATATATTTT
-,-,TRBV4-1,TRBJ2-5,CASSQDSGGGETQYF,TGCGCCAGCAGCCAAGACTCGGGTGGGGGAGAGACCCAGTACTTC
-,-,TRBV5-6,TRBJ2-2,CASSLAGSWRGQTGELFF,TGTGCCAGCAGCTTGGCTGGCTCCTGGCGGGGCCAAACCGGGGAGCTGTTTTTT
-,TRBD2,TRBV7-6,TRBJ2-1,CASSLEGTSGGAASFF,TGTGCCAGCAGCTTAGAGGGGACTAGCGGGGGAGCCGCTAGTTTCTTC
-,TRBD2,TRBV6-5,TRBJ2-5,CASSYGLAGEQETQYF,TGTGCCAGCAGTTACGGGCTAGCGGGAGAACAAGAGACCCAGTACTTC
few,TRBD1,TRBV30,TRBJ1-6,CAWSPRYRDSSPLHF,TGTGCCTGGAGTCCACGCTACCGGGACAGTTCACCCCTCCACTTT
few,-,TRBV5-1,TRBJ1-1,CASSPLQSMNTEAFF,TGCGCCAGCAGCCCCCTCCAGAGCATGAACACTGAAGCTTTCTTT
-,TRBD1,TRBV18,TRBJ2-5,CASSPRQGETQYF,TGTGCCAGCTCTCCACGACAGGGGGAGACCCAGTACTTC
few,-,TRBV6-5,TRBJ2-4,CASSYSPRRVQYF,TGTGCCAGCAGTTACTCTCCCCGAAGGGTTCAGTACTTC
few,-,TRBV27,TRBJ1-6,CASSWAASSPLHF,TGTGCCAGCAGTTGGGCGGCTTCATCACCCCTCCACTTT
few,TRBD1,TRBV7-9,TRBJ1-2,CASSGPTGGGGYTF,TGTGCCAGCAGCGGCCCGACAGGGGGCGGCGGCTACACCTTC
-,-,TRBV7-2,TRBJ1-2,CASSFSAYGYTF,TGTGCCAGCAGCTTCAGCGCCTATGGCTACACCTTC
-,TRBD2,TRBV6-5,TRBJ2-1,CASRRLADGNEQFF,TGTGCCAGCAGACGACTAGCAGACGGCAATGAGCAGTTCTTC
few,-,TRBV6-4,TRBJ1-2,CASSDSVGSGYGYTF,TGTGCCAGCAGTGACTCGGTAGGATCCGGCTATGGCTACACCTTC
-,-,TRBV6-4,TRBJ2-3,CASSSRVQYF,TGTGCCAGCAGTTCCCGGGTGCAGTATTTT
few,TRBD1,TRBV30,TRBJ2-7,CAWRSTGGSYEQYF,TGTGCCTGGAGGTCGACAGGGGGCTCCTACGAGCAGTACTTC
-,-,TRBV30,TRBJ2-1,CAWNGKGRSYNEQFF,TGTGCCTGGAACGGTAAGGGCCGCTCCTACAATGAGCAGTTCTTC
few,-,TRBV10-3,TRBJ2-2,CAISARFIGENTGELFF,TGTGCCATCAGTGCGAGGTTCATCGGGGAGAACACCGGGGAGCTGTTTTTT
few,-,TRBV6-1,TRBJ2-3,CASTGAGFDTQYF,TGTGCCAGCACCGGGGCAGGGTTCGATACGCAGTATTTT
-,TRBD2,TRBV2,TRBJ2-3,CASSVRRGTITDTQYF,TGTGCCAGCAGTGTAAGGCGGGGGACCATCACAGATACGCAGTATTTT
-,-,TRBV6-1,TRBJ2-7,CASSERPPGQYF,TGTGCCAGCAGTGAACGGCCCCCCGGGCAGTACTTC
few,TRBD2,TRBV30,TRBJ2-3,CAWSALLRGTTDTQYF,TGTGCCTGGAGTGCGCTTCTGCGGGGGACCACAGATACGCAGTATTTT
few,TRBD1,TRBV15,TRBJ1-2,CATSRDWDSYGYTF,TGTGCCACCAGCAGAGATTGGGACAGCTATGGCTACACCTTC
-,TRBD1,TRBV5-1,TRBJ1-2,CASSTDRGLQGYTF,TGCGCCAGCAGCACGGACAGGGGCTTACAAGGCTACACCTTC
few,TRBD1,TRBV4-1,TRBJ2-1,CASSQMTDRDNEQFF,TGCGCCAGCAGCCAAATGACGGACAGGGACAATGAGCAGTTCTTC
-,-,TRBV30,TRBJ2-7,CAWSVPGARSYEQYF,TGTGCCTGGAGTGTACCAGGGGCGAGATCGTACGAGCAGTACTTC
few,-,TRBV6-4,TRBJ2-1,CASSDSWGHNEQFF,TGTGCCAGCAGTGACTCATGGGGGCACAATGAGCAGTTCTTC
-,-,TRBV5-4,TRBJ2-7,CASSFGADSYEQYF,TGTGCCAGCAGCTTTGGGGCAGACTCCTACGAGCAGTACTTC
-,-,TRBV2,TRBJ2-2,CASSEQGIVTGELFF,TGTGCCAGCAGTGAACAGGGAATTGTAACCGGGGAGCTGTTTTTT
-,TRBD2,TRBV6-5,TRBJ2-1,CASSYRGSGGYNEQFF,TGTGCCAGCAGTTACCGTGGTAGCGGGGGGTACAATGAGCAGTTCTTC
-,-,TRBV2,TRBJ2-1,CASSGAGAWDNEQFF,TGTGCCAGCAGTGGAGCCGGGGCGTGGGACAATGAGCAGTTCTTC
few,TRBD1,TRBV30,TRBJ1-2,CAWRYRDSRSYGYTF,TGTGCCTGGAGATACCGGGACAGCCGGTCGTATGGCTACACCTTC
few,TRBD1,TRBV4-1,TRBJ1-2,CASSSRGTGVNGYTF,TGCGCCAGCAGCTCTCGCGGGACAGGGGTGAATGGCTACACCTTC
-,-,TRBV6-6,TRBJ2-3,CASSFGGPEADTQYF,TGTGCCAGCAGTTTTGGTGGGCCGGAGGCAGATACGCAGTATTTT
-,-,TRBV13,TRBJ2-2,CASSFNRGGTGELFF,TGTGCCAGCAGCTTTAACAGGGGAGGAACCGGGGAGCTGTTTTTT
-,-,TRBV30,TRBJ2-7,CAWSVLYEQYF,TGTGCCTGGAGTGTACTCTACGAGCAGTACTTC
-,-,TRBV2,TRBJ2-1,CASSEGTTVRGEEQFF,TGTGCCAGCAGTGAAGGGACCACAGTTAGGGGGGAGGAGCAGTTCTTC
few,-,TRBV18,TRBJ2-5,CASSPPSQETQYF,TGTGCCAGCTCACCACCGAGCCAAGAGACCCAGTACTTC
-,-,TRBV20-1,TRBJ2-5,CSASSETQYF,TGCAGTGCTAGTTCGGAGACCCAGTACTTC
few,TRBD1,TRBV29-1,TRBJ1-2,CSVEQSTGSFYGYTF,TGCAGCGTTGAGCAGTCGACAGGGAGCTTCTATGGCTACACCTTC
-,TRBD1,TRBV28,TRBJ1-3,CASSPGQGLNTIYF,TGTGCCAGCAGCCCTGGACAGGGGCTAAACACCATATATTTT
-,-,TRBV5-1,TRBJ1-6,CASSEQDNSPLHF,TGCGCCAGCAGTGAACAAGACAATTCACCCCTCCACTTT
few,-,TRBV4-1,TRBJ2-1,CASSQGAQASYNEQFF,TGCGCCAGCAGCCAAGGGGCTCAGGCATCCTACAATGAGCAGTTCTTC